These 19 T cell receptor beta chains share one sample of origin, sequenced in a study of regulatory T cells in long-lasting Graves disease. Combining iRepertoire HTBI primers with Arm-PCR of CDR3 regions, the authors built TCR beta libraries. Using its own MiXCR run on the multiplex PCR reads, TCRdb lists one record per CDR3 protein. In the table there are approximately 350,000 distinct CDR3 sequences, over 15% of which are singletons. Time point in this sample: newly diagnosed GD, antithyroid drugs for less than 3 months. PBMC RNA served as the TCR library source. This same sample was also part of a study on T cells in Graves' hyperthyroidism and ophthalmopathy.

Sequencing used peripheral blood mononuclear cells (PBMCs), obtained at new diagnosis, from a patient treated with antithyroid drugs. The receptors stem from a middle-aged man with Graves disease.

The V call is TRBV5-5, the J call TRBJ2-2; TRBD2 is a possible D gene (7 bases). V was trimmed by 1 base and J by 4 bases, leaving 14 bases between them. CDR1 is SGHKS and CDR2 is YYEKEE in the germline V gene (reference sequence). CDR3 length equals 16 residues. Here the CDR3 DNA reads TGTGCCAGCAGCTTGCTTCGGGGGGCGGGCACCGGGGAGCTGTTTTTT. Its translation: CASSLLRGAGTGELFF.

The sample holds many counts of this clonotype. The CDR3 protein is CASSPPGGQDTGELFF. CDR3 DNA: TGTGCCAGCAGTCCCCCCGGGGGCCAGGACACCGGGGAGCTGTTTTTT. The J gene is TRBJ2-2, the V gene TRBV7-3; D possibly uses TRBD1 or TRBD2 (6 bases each). V was trimmed by 6 bases and J by 3 bases, leaving 17 bases between them. The CDR3 contains 16 residues. Germline CDR1 reads SGHTA; CDR2 reads FQGTGA.

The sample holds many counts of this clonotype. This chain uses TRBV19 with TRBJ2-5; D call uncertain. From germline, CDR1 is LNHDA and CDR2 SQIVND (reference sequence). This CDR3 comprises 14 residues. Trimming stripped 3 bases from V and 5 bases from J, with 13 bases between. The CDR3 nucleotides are TGTGCCAGTAGTATGGGTACAGAGGTGGAGACCCAGTACTTC. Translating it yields CASSMGTEVETQYF.

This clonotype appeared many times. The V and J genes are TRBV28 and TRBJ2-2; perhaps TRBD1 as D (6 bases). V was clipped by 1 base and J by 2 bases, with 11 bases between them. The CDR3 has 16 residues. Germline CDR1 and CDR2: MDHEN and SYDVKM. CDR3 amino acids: CASSLFGRGNTGELFF. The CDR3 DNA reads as TGTGCCAGCAGTTTATTCGGCAGGGGAAACACCGGGGAGCTGTTTTTT.

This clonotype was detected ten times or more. This CDR3 reads CASRDRHAGYTF. The CDR3, as DNA: TGTGCCAGCAGAGACCGACACGCTGGCTACACCTTC. The V call is TRBV2, the J call TRBJ1-2, with D hard to call. The CDR3 contains 12 residues. Germline-derived CDR1 and CDR2 are SNHLY and FYNNEI. V shed 6 bases and J shed 7 bases, with 12 bases lying between them. The whole variable domain, filled in from reference TRBV2 and TRBJ1-2, reads EPEVTQTPSHQVTQMGQEVILRCVPISNHLYFYWYRQILGQKVEFLVSFYNNEISEKSEIFDDQFSVERPDGSNFTLKIRSTKLEDSAMYFCASRDRHAGYTFGSGTRLTVV.

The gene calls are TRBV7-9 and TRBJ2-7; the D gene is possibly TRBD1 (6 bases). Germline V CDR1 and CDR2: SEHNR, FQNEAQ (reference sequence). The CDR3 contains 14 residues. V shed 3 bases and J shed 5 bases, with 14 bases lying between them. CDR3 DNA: TGTGCCAGCAGCTTGGTGGACAGCTCGAACGAGCAGTACTTC. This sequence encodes CASSLVDSSNEQYF.

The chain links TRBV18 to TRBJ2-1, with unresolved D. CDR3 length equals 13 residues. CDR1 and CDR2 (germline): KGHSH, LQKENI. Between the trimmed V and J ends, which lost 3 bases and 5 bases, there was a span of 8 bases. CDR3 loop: CASSPQFNNEQFF. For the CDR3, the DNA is TGTGCCAGCTCACCGCAATTTAACAATGAGCAGTTCTTC.

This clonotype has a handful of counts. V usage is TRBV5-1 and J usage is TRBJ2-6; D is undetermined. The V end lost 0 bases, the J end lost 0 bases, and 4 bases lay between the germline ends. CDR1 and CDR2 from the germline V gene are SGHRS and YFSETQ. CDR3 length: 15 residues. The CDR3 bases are TGCGCCAGCAGCTTGGGGAACTCTGGGGCCAACGTCCTGACTTTC. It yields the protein CASSLGNSGANVLTF.

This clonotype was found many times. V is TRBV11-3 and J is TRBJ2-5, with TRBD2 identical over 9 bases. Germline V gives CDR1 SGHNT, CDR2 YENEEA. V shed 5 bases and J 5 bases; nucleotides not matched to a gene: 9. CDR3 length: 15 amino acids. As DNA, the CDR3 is TGTGCCAGCAGCCAACTATTGGCGGGGGGGGAGACCCAGTACTTC. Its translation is CASSQLLAGGETQYF.

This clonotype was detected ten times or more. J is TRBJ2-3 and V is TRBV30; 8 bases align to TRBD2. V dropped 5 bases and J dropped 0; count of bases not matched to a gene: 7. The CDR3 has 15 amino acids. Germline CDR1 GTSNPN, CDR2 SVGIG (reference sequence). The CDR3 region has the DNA TGTGCCTGGGATGGGACTAGTTCTAGCACAGATACGCAGTATTTT. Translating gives CAWDGTSSSTDTQYF.

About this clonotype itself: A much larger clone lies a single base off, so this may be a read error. The CDR3 coding sequence is TGCGCCAGCAGCTTGGTTCAGTTCTACGAGCAGTTCTTC. Translating it yields CASSLVQFYEQFF. This sequence joins TRBV5-1 and TRBJ2-1, with D unclear. The CDR3 length is 13 residues. Trimming removed 0 bases from V and 10 bases from J, with 11 bases in between. Germline V CDR1 and CDR2: SGHRS, YFSETQ.

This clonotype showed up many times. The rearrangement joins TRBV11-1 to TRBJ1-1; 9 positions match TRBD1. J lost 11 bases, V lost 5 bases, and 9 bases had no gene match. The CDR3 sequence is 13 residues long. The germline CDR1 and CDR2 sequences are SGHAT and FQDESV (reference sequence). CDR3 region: CASSRGTGLVAFF. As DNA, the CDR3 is TGTGCCAGCAGCCGAGGGACAGGGCTTGTCGCTTTCTTT. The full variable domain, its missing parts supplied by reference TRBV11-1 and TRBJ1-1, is EAEVAQSPRYKITEKSQAVAFWCDPISGHATLYWYRQILGQGPELLVQFQDESVVDDSQLPKDRFSAERLKGVDSTLKIQPAELGDSAMYLCASSRGTGLVAFFGQGTRLTVV.

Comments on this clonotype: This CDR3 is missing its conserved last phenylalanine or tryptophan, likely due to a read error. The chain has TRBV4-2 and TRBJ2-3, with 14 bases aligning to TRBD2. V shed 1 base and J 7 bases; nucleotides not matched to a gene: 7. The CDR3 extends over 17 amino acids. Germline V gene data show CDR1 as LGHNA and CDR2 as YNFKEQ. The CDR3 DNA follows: TGTGCCAGCAGCCAAGGGGGGACTAGCGGGAGCAGGTATACGCAGTATTCT. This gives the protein CASSQGGTSGSRYTQYS.

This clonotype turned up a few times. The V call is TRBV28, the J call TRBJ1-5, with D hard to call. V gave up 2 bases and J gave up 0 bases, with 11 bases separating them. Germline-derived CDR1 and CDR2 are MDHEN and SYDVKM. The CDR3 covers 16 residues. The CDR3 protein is CASSLPDGYSNQPQHF. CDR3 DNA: TGTGCCAGCAGTTTACCCGACGGGTATAGCAATCAGCCCCAGCATTTT.

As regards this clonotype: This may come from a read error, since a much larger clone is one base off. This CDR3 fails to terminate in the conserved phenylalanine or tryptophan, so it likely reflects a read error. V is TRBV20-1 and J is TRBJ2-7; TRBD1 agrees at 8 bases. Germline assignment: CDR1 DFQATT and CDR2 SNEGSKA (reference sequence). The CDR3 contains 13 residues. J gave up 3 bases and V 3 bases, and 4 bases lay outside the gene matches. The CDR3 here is CSARDGQGYEQYL. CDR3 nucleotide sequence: TGCAGTGCTAGGGACGGACAGGGCTACGAGCAGTACCTC.

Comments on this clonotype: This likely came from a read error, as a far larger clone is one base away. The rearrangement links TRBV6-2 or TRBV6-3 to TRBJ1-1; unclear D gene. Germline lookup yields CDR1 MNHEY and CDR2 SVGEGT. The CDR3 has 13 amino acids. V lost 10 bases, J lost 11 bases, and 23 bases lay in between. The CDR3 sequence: CANRRGREFEAFF. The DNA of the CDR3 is TGTGCCAACAGAAGAGGACGCGAGTTTGAGGCTTTCTTT.

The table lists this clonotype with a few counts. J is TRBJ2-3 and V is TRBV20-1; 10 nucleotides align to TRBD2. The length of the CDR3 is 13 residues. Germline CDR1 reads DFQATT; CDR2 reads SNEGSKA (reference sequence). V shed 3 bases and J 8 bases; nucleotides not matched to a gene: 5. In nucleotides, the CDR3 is TGCAGTGCTAGGGCGAGGACTAGCGGTACGCAGTATTTT. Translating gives CSARARTSGTQYF.

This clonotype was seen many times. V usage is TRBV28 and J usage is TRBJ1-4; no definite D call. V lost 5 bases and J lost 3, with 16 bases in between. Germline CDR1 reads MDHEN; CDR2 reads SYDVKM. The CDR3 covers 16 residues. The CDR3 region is CASSAPNGRANEKLFF. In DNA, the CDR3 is TGTGCCAGCAGTGCCCCGAACGGCCGAGCTAATGAAAAACTGTTTTTT.

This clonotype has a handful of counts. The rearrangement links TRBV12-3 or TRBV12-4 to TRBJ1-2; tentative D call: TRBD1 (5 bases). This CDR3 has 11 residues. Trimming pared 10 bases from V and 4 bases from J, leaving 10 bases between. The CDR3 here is CATRGSYGYTF. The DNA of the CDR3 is TGTGCCACCCGGGGCTCCTATGGCTACACCTTC.